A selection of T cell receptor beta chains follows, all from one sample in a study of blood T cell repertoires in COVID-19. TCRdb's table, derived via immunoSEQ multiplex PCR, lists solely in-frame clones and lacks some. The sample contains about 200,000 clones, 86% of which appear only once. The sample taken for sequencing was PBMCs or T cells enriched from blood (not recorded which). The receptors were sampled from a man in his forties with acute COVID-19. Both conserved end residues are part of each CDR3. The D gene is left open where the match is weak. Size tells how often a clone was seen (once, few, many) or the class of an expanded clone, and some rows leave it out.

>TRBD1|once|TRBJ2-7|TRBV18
TGTGCCAGCTCCCCGGGACAGGGGGCTAACGAGCAGTACTTC
CASSPGQGANEQYF
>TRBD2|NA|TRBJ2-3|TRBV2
TGTGCCAGCAGTGAGGGGAGGGGCACAGATACGCAGTATTTT
CASSEGRGTDTQYF
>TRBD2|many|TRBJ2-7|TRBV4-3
TGCGCCAGCAGCCTGGGACTAGCTTTCGGCGAGCAGTACTTC
CASSLGLAFGEQYF
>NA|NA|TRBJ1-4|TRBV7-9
TGTGCCAGCAGCTTATGGGTCGCGGAGGGGGAAAAACTGTTTTTT
CASSLWVAEGEKLFF
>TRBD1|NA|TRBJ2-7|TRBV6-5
TGTGCCGGGGACAGGGAGTTTTTAGCAGTCGAGCAGTACTTC
CAGDREFLAVEQYF
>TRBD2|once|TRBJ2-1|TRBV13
TGTGCCAGCAGCTCCACTAGCGGGAGCGGCTATGAGCAGTTCTTC
CASSSTSGSGYEQFF
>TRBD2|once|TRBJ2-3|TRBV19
TGTGCCAGTAGTATCCTAGCGGGAGATCAACCGCAGTATTTT
CASSILAGDQPQYF
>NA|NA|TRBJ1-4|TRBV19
TGTGCCAGTAGTATAGATCCGACAGGAAAACTGTTTTTT
CASSIDPTGKLFF
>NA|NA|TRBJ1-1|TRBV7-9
TGTGCCAGCAGCTTAATGGGACCGACAGGGAACACTGAAGCTTTCTTT
CASSLMGPTGNTEAFF
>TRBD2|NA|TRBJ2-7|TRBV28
TGTGCCAGCGGGCTGGGCCTACTAGCGGCAAATACCCCCTACGAGCAGTACTTC
CASGLGLLAANTPYEQYF
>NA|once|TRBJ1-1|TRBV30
TGTGCCTGGAGTCCCCCTTACTTCGCTGAAGCTTTCTTT
CAWSPPYFAEAFF
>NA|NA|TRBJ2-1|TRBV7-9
TGTGCCAGCAGCCAAGGACCGGAGCGGAGTGAGCAGTTCTTC
CASSQGPERSEQFF
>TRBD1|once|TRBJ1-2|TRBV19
TGTGCCAGTAGTCCCCGGGTACGGGACAGAGGTTATGGCTACACCTTC
CASSPRVRDRGYGYTF
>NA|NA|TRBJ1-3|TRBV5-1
TGCGCCAGCAGCTTGGACAGCTCTGGAAACACCATATATTTT
CASSLDSSGNTIYF
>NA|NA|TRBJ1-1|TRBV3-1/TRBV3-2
TGTGCCAGCAGCTGGGGGGGCAGGTTCATGAACACTGAAGCTTTCTTT
CASSWGGRFMNTEAFF
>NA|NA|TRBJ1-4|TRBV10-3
TGTGCCATCAGTTTCGACGGGACTGGAAAACTGTTTTTT
CAISFDGTGKLFF
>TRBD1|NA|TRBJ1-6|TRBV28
TGTGCCAGCAGGGAGGGGGCTGGTTCACCCCTCCACTTT
CASREGAGSPLHF
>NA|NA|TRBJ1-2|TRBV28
TGTGCCAGCAGGATACAGAACGGTGGCTACACCTTC
CASRIQNGGYTF
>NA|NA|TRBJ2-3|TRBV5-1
TGCGCCAGCAGCTTGCCCGAGGGAGATACGCAGTATTTT
CASSLPEGDTQYF
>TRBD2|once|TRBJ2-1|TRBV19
TGTGCCAGTAGTACTCGGGGACTAGCGGGAGGGCCCCACAATGAGCAGTTCTTC
CASSTRGLAGGPHNEQFF
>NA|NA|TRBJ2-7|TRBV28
TGTGCCAGCAGTCCTTCCTTCTACGAGCAGTACTTC
CASSPSFYEQYF
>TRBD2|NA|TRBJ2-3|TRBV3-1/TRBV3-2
TGTGCCAGCAGCCCACTAGCGGGAGTCAGAGATACGCAGTATTTT
CASSPLAGVRDTQYF
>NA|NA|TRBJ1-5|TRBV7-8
TGTGCCAGCAGCTTCGGTGCAGGGAATCAGCCCCAGCATTTT
CASSFGAGNQPQHF
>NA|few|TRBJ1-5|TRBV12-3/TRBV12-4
TGTGCCAGCTCCAACGGGGGCAATCAGCCCCAGCATTTT
CASSNGGNQPQHF
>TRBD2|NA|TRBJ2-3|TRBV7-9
TGTGCCAGCAGCTTAGCCGCTCTAGCGGGAGAGTTTGGAGATACGCAGTATTTT
CASSLAALAGEFGDTQYF
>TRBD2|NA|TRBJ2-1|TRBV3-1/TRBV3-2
TGTGCCAGCAGCCAACGACTAGCGGAACCTGGGAATGAGCAGTTCTTC
CASSQRLAEPGNEQFF
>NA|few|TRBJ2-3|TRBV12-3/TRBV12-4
TGTGCCAGCAGTTTACAGATCACAGATACGCAGTATTTT
CASSLQITDTQYF
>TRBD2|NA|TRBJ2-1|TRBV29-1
TGCAGCGTTGAAGACGAGGCCGGGGAGGGCGGTCTCTACAATGAGCAGTTCTTC
CSVEDEAGEGGLYNEQFF
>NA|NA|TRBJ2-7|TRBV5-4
TGTGCCAGCAGCCGGAGACAGGTCGTAGGGGTCGAGCAGTACTTC
CASSRRQVVGVEQYF
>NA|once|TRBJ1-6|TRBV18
TGTGCCAGCTCCCGGGACCTCAATTCCCGGGAGTCACCCCTCCACTTT
CASSRDLNSRESPLHF
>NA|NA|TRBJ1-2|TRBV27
TGTGCCAGCAGTTTTAGCGGGGGTTCCTACACCTTC
CASSFSGGSYTF
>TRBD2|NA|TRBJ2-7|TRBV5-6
TGTGCCAGCAGCTTGGGTAGTAGCGGGAGTTACGAGCAGTACTTC
CASSLGSSGSYEQYF
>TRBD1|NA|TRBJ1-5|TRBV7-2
TGTGCCAGCAGTTTGACAGGGGGCGACAATCAGCCCCAGCATTTT
CASSLTGGDNQPQHF